This T cell receptor beta chain originates from a study of OX40 agonist ivuxolimab in advanced cancers. Comment on this clone: Its antigen is unidentified.

After removal of 1 base from V and 5 bases from J, the junction contained 11 bases not matched to a gene. The CDR3 has 16 residues. CDR1 is SGHRS, CDR2 YFSETQ, per germline. Patients with autoimmune history or systemic immunosuppression were excluded. Overall study findings and caveats: Partial responders dosed at 0.1-3.0 mg/kg displayed clonal expansion ranking among the lowest. In CD8+ T cells, expanded clones were on average more numerous than in CD4+.

Clones were read by immunoSEQ multiplex PCR, and TCRdb kept only the in-frame ones, dropping some. This sample yields around 35,000 clones, of which 70% to 90% are seen a single time; about 40% belongs to the top ten. The starting material was CD4+ or CD8+ T cells sorted from blood, obtained in a trial of the OX40 agonist ivuxolimab. The TCR sequence derives from an adult with an advanced solid tumor such as melanoma, head and neck, liver or kidney cancer. J is TRBJ2-5 and V is TRBV5-1, with TRBD1 matching over 7 bases. CDR3 residues: CASSLRAGGMGETQYF. DNA of the CDR3: TGCGCCAGCAGCTTGAGGGCAGGGGGAATGGGTGAGACCCAGTACTTC.